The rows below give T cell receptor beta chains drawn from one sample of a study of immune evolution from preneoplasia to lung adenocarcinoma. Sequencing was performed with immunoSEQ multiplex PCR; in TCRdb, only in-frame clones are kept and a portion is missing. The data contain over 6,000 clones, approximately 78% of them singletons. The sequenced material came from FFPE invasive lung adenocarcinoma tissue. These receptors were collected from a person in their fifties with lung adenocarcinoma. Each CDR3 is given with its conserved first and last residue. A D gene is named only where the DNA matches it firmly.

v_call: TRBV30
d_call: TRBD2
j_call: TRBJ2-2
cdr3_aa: CAWSDPSGRDTGELFF

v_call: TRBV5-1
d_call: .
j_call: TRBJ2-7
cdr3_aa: CASRQSSSYEQYF

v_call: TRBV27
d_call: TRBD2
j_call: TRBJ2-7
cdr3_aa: CASSSLAGIRYEQYF

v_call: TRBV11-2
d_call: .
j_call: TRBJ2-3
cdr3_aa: CASSLAQGDTQYF

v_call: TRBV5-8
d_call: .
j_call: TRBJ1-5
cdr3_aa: CASSLGIASNQPQHF

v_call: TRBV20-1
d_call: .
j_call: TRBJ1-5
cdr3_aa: CSVKGSQPQHF

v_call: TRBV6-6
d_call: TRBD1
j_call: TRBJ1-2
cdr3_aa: CASSFTGTGDNYGYTF

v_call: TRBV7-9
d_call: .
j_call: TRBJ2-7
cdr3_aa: CASSFQAYEQYF

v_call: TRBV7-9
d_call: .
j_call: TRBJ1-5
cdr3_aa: CASSLGAGNQPQHF

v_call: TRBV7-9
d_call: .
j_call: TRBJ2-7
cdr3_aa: CASSPRHNYEQYF

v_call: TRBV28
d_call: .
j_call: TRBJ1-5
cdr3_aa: CASTSQGPQHF

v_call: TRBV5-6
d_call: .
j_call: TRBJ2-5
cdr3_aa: CASSSRVKGYQETQYF

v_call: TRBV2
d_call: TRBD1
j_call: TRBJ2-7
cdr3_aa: CASSEWDRGSRPYEQYF

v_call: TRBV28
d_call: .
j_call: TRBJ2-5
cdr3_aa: CASSLGGWGWETQYF

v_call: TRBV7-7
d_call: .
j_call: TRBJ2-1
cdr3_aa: CASSSGEHYNEQFF

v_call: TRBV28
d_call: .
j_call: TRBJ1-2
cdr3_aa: CASTPWRHLANYGYTF

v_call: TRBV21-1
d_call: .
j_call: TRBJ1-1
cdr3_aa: CASSKGQPNTEAFF

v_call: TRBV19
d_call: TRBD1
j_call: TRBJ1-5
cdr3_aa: CASSVTTGGVQPQHF

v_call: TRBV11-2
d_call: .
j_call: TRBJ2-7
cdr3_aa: CASKGLRSYEQYF

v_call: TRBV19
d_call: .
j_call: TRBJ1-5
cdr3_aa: CASSIFGDQDQHF

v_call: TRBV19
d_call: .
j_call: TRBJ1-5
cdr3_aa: CASIPDGVPNQPQHF

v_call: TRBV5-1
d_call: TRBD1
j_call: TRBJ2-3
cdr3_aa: CASSYAGTGASTDTQYF

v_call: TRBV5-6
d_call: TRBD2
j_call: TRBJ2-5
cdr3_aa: CASSQNKRGWETQYF

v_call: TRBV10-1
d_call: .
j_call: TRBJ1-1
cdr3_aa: CASSESPIGTEAFF

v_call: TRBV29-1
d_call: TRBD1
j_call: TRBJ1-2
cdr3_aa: CSVEDRDRRVYGYTF

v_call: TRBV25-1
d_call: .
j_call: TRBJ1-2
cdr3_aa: CASSGGAGYTF

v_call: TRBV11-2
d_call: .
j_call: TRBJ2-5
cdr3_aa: CASSWGRGETQYF

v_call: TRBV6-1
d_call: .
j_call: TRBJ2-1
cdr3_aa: CASSESGRGGNEQFF